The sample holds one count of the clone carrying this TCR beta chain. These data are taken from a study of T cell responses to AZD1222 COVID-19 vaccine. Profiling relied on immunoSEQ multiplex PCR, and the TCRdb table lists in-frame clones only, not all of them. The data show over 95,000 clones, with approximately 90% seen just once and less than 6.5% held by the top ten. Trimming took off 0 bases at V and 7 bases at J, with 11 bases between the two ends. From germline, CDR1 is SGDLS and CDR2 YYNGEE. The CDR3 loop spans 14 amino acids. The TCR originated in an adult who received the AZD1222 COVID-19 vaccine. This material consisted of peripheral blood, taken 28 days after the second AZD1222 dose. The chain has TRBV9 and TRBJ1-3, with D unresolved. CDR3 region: CASSVGAEVNTIYF. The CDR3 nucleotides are TGTGCCAGCAGCGTAGGGGCAGAGGTGAACACCATATATTTT.